The 27 T cell receptor beta chains reported below all come from one sample, sequenced in a study of OX40 agonist ivuxolimab in advanced cancers. TCRdb's copy holds only in-frame clones and misses some; the assay was immunoSEQ multiplex PCR. The table has around 58,000 clones, roughly 86% seen once; the top ten hold roughly 12%. The sequencing used CD4+ or CD8+ T cells sorted from blood, collected in a trial of the OX40 agonist ivuxolimab. The receptor source for this set is an adult with an advanced solid tumor such as melanoma, head and neck, liver or kidney cancer.

V and J are TRBV15 and TRBJ1-5; D might be TRBD1 (5 bases). This CDR3 is 16 amino acids long. The germline CDR1 and CDR2 sequences are LNHNV and YYDKDF (reference sequence). V dropped 3 bases and J dropped 0 bases, with 12 bases sitting between them. The CDR3 sequence: CATSSPGRNSNQPQHF. In nucleotides, the CDR3 is TGTGCCACCAGCAGCCCGGGACGGAATAGCAATCAGCCCCAGCATTTT.

The chain is built from TRBV4-2 and TRBJ1-1; maybe TRBD1 (5 bases). V was pared by 0 bases and J by 0 bases, with 17 bases between. Germline values: CDR1 LGHNA, CDR2 YNFKEQ. The CDR3 loop spans 18 amino acids. The CDR3 protein is CASSQESGTGLMNTEAFF. DNA for the CDR3: TGTGCCAGCAGCCAAGAATCAGGAACAGGCCTCATGAACACTGAAGCTTTCTTT.

This chain joins TRBV13 and TRBJ2-2, with 8 bases lining up with TRBD2. Germline V gene sequence: CDR1 PRHDT, CDR2 FYEKMQ (reference sequence). The V and J ends lost 5 bases and 2 bases, in that order; junction bases with no gene match: 13. The CDR3 runs 18 residues. The DNA of the CDR3 is TGTGCCAGCAGCCGCTTGGAGCCAGCGGGGGTCAACACCGGGGAGCTGTTTTTT. Amino acids: CASSRLEPAGVNTGELFF.

The V and J genes are TRBV14 and TRBJ1-1, with 8 bases that match TRBD1. CDR1 SGHDN and CDR2 FVKESK come from the germline V gene. Unmatched junction bases numbered 8, after V lost 4 bases and J lost 4 bases. CDR3 length: 15 residues. The CDR3 sequence is CASSLTRGLGTEAFF. The CDR3 DNA follows: TGTGCCAGCAGCCTAACCAGGGGGCTCGGCACTGAAGCTTTCTTT.

This sequence joins TRBV18 and TRBJ1-1; TRBD1 aligns across 9 bases. V was clipped by 3 bases and J by 4 bases; unmatched bases: 9. Germline CDR1 reads KGHSH; CDR2 reads LQKENI. The CDR3 is 16 amino acids. The DNA for the CDR3 is TGTGCCAGCTCACCGGGACAGGGTGAAAGGAGCACTGAAGCTTTCTTT. Translated, it gives CASSPGQGERSTEAFF.

The rearrangement links TRBV29-1 to TRBJ1-2; 10 bases match TRBD1. CDR3 length equals 13 residues. From germline, CDR1 is SQVTM and CDR2 ANQGSEA. The J segment lost 6 bases and the V segment lost 6 bases, leaving 7 bases of the junction unmatched. This chain's CDR3 is CSVVRQGADGYTF. CDR3 DNA: TGCAGCGTAGTACGACAGGGGGCAGATGGCTACACCTTC.

The chain is built from TRBV5-1 and TRBJ2-7, with D possibly matching TRBD1 (6 bases). This CDR3 comprises 13 residues. Germline V CDR1 and CDR2: SGHRS, YFSETQ. The V end lost 7 bases, the J end lost 7 bases, and 18 bases lay between the germline ends. In nucleotides, the CDR3 is TGCGCCAGCGAAAAACAGGGTTCGGGGGAGCAGTACTTC. The encoded protein is CASEKQGSGEQYF.

CDR3 loop: CASSLGWQSRSEQYF. CDR3 sequence (DNA): TGTGCCAGCAGCTTAGGTTGGCAGAGTCGTTCCGAGCAGTACTTC. J is TRBJ2-7 and V is TRBV7-8, with no clear D. V lost 1 base, J lost 6 bases, and 16 bases lay in between. The CDR3 runs to 15 residues. Per the germline V gene, CDR1 is SGHVS and CDR2 is FQNEAQ.

The J gene is TRBJ2-5, the V gene TRBV27; a weak D match, TRBD1 (6 bases). The CDR3 consists of 14 residues. V dropped 7 bases and J dropped 2 bases, with 14 bases sitting between them. The germline V gene has CDR1 MNHEY and CDR2 SMNVEV (reference sequence). This chain's CDR3 is CASMDQGRQETQYF. CDR3 coding DNA: TGTGCCAGCATGGACCAGGGGCGACAAGAGACCCAGTACTTC.

The rearrangement uses TRBV7-9 and TRBJ1-1, with D perhaps matching TRBD1 (6 bases). This CDR3 has 17 residues. V was cut by 3 bases and J by 0 bases, with 17 bases left in between. Per germline, CDR1 SEHNR and CDR2 FQNEAQ (reference sequence). DNA for the CDR3: TGTGCCAGCAGCTTTACCAGGGGTAGTCCCATGAACACTGAAGCTTTCTTT. Amino acid sequence: CASSFTRGSPMNTEAFF.

The J gene is TRBJ2-5, the V gene TRBV27; D gene unclear. The J call could be wrong; TRBJ2-7 is a better fit for the DNA end. Germline values: CDR1 MNHEY, CDR2 SMNVEV (reference sequence). The CDR3 totals 14 residues. CDR3 nucleotides: TGTGCCAGCATGCCGACCGAACTTCCCTACGAGCAGTACTTC. It translates to CASMPTELPYEQYF.

This chain links TRBV5-4 with TRBJ2-1; no clear D. The CDR3 sequence is 13 residues long. Germline CDR1 and CDR2: SGHNT and YYREEE (reference sequence). V was trimmed by 3 bases and J by 10 bases, leaving 14 bases between them. CDR3 region: CASSSPDVWEQFF. DNA for the CDR3: TGTGCCAGCAGCTCCCCCGACGTATGGGAGCAGTTCTTC.

CDR3 loop: CASSAGGDTQYF. The CDR3 DNA sequence: TGTGCCAGCAGCGCAGGGGGTGATACGCAGTATTTT. The gene calls are TRBV9 and TRBJ2-3, with TRBD1 identical over 7 bases. Germline CDR1 is SGDLS and CDR2 is YYNGEE. This CDR3 has 12 residues. Trimming took 3 bases from V and 6 from J; bases not matched to a gene: 1.

The DNA for the CDR3 is TGTGCCAGCAGTTTACAGGCGAACTCCTACGAGCAGTACTTC. This gives the protein CASSLQANSYEQYF. V gene TRBV27 combines with J gene TRBJ2-7; no definite D call. Germline V lookup: CDR1 MNHEY, CDR2 SMNVEV (reference sequence). This CDR3 is built from 14 residues. Trimming pared 2 bases from V and 0 bases from J, leaving 8 bases between.

In regard to this clone: This is likely a read error, given that the CDR3 carries no conserved phenylalanine or tryptophan at its end. The chain joins TRBV7-9 to TRBJ1-6; a weak D match, TRBD1 (5 bases). Trimming cost V 9 bases and J 7 bases, with 13 bases left between them. Looked up from germline, CDR1 is SEHNR and CDR2 is FQNEAQ (reference sequence). The CDR3 covers 13 residues. The CDR3 region is CASGGVGNSPLHL. The CDR3 DNA sequence: TGTGCCAGTGGGGGGGTCGGAAATTCACCCCTCCACCTT.

This chain links TRBV9 with TRBJ2-5; weak D call: TRBD1 (5 bases). The DNA matches TRBJ2-7 better at its end, which makes the J call doubtful. CDR3 length: 14 residues. Germline V gene lookup returns CDR1 SGDLS and CDR2 YYNGEE. In DNA, the CDR3 is TGTGCCAGCAGCGTTGGGGCCCCAGGGTACGAGCAGTACTTC. Protein sequence: CASSVGAPGYEQYF.

This chain links TRBV6-5 with TRBJ1-2; D not resolved. The CDR3 has 13 amino acids. From germline, CDR1 is MNHEY and CDR2 SVGAGI. V lost 0 bases and J 5 bases, leaving 7 bases between the germline ends. The DNA of the CDR3 is TGTGCCAGCAGTTACTCGACTGGGTATGGCTACACCTTC. As protein: CASSYSTGYGYTF.

CDR3 region: CASSGREKINTGELFF. The CDR3 bases are TGTGCCAGCAGCGGCCGGGAGAAGATCAACACCGGGGAGCTGTTTTTT. The rearrangement joins TRBV9 to TRBJ2-2, with D possibly matching TRBD2 (6 bases). CDR3 length: 16 amino acids. Trimming cost V 3 bases and J 2 bases, with 14 bases left between them. CDR1 SGDLS and CDR2 YYNGEE come from the germline V gene.

This clone counts as medium-sized. A read error may produce the germline difference seen at one junction end. The rearrangement links TRBV19 to TRBJ2-1, with D unresolved. The V gene's germline CDR1 is LNHDA and CDR2 SQIVND (reference sequence). This CDR3 contains 13 residues. CDR3 amino acids: CASSISSFAEQFF. CDR3 nucleotide sequence: TGTGCAAGTAGTATTTCTAGTTTTGCTGAGCAGTTCTTC.

The rearrangement joins TRBV7-3 to TRBJ1-4, with unresolved D. Germline CDR1 reads SGHTA; CDR2 reads FQGTGA. The CDR3 runs to 15 residues. V dropped 6 bases and J dropped 0 bases, with 11 bases sitting between them. In DNA form, the CDR3 reads TGTGCCAGCAGTTCTTACGGCTCAACTAATGAAAAACTGTTTTTT. Encoded protein: CASSSYGSTNEKLFF.

V is TRBV6-6 and J is TRBJ1-2, with D perhaps matching TRBD1 (5 bases). Germline values: CDR1 MNHNY, CDR2 SVGAGI (reference sequence). With 5 bases removed from V and 3 bases from J, the gap between germline ends came to 7 bases. CDR3 length: 12 amino acids. CDR3 amino acids: CASSQGDYGYTF. As DNA, the CDR3 is TGTGCCAGCAGTCAGGGAGACTATGGCTACACCTTC.

The rearrangement joins TRBV11-2 to TRBJ2-7; D is possibly TRBD2 (7 bases). V lost 1 base and J 3 bases, leaving 13 bases between the germline ends. The CDR3 extends over 15 amino acids. Germline CDR1 reads SGHAT; CDR2 reads FQNNGV. The DNA for the CDR3 is TGTGCCAGCAGCTTAGGTGGGGGGGCTCTCTACGAGCAGTACTTC. Protein sequence: CASSLGGGALYEQYF.

The V gene is TRBV7-9, the J gene TRBJ2-7; D remains ambiguous. This CDR3 comprises 13 residues. The germline V gene encodes CDR1 SEHNR and CDR2 FQNEAQ (reference sequence). V lost 7 bases to trimming and J lost 2 bases, with 12 bases between them. CDR3 sequence: CASTPTTAYEQYF. For the CDR3, the DNA is TGTGCCAGCACCCCAACAACCGCCTACGAGCAGTACTTC.

The J gene is TRBJ2-6, the V gene TRBV6-5; D uncertain. Looked up from germline, CDR1 is MNHEY and CDR2 is SVGAGI. Between the trimmed V and J ends, which lost 7 bases and 2 bases, there was a span of 6 bases. The CDR3 contains 13 residues. Here the CDR3 DNA reads TGTGCCAGCACCCAGGCTGGGGCCAACGTCCTGACTTTC. It is translated as CASTQAGANVLTF.

This chain links TRBV19 with TRBJ2-2, with 7 bases aligning to TRBD1. CDR1 is LNHDA, CDR2 SQIVND, per germline (reference sequence). Losses at the gene ends were 2 bases for V and 7 bases for J; bases not matched to a gene: 7. This CDR3 spans 15 amino acids. The DNA of the CDR3 is TGTGCCAGTAGTATAAAAGACAGGGACGGCGGGGAGCTGTTTTTT. This codes for CASSIKDRDGGELFF. The variable domain in full, with the rest retrieved from reference TRBV19 and TRBJ2-2, is DGGITQSPKYLFRKEGQNVTLSCEQNLNHDAMYWYRQDPGQGLRLIYYSQIVNDFQKGDIAEGYSVSREKKESFPLTVTSAQKNPTAFYLCASSIKDRDGGELFFGEGSRLTVL.

This chain connects TRBV6-5 to TRBJ2-5; tentatively, D is TRBD1 (6 bases). The J call may be incorrect, as the DNA end agrees better with TRBJ2-7. The CDR3 has 14 residues. The V gene's germline CDR1 is MNHEY and CDR2 SVGAGI. CDR3 residues: CASSPQGFSYEQYF. CDR3 in DNA: TGTGCCAGCAGCCCACAGGGATTCTCCTACGAGCAGTACTTC.

J is TRBJ2-5 and V is TRBV7-8; no clear D. Per germline, CDR1 SGHVS and CDR2 FQNEAQ. This CDR3 has 14 amino acids. Trimming pared 1 base from V and 2 bases from J, leaving 8 bases between. This CDR3 is CASSLVLVQETQYF. The DNA of the CDR3 is TGTGCCAGCAGCTTAGTACTTGTTCAAGAGACCCAGTACTTC.